A single sample gave rise to the 22 T cell receptor beta chains below, sequenced in a study of T cell repertoires in cytomegalovirus infection. Each CDR3 protein gets one entry after TCRdb re-called the reads with MiXCR. Among fewer than 200,000 distinct CDR3 sequences listed, roughly a fifth were seen once. The sequenced sample was PBMCs. The receptors stem from a human donor in good health (CMV status not recorded). Some clones in this sample may be carry-over from other donors' samples.

Here the CDR3 reads CASRTGRISNQPQHF. CDR3 nucleotides: TGTGCCAGCAGGACCGGACGGATTAGCAATCAGCCCCAGCATTTT. This chain uses TRBV2 with TRBJ1-5; D not certain. The germline CDR1 and CDR2 sequences are SNHLY and FYNNEI. V was shortened by 6 bases and J by 0 bases, with 12 bases between the two germline ends. CDR3 size: 15 residues.

This clonotype was seen ten or more times. The rearrangement uses TRBV12-3 or TRBV12-4 and TRBJ2-4; no clear D. Trimming pared 6 bases from V and 2 bases from J, leaving 5 bases between. The CDR3 extends over 12 amino acids. The CDR3 loop is CASRGTKNIQYF. The CDR3 DNA reads TGTGCCAGCAGGGGCACCAAAAACATTCAGTACTTC.

V and J are TRBV6-2 or TRBV6-3 and TRBJ2-2, with 7 bases fitting TRBD1. The CDR3 has 16 residues. V trimming: 8 bases; J trimming: 2 bases; junction bases outside the gene matches: 11. Looked up from germline, CDR1 is MNHEY and CDR2 is SVGEGT. CDR3 amino acids: CASGSPRDSNTGELFF. The CDR3 DNA sequence: TGTGCCAGCGGTTCCCCACGGGACAGTAACACCGGGGAGCTGTTTTTT.

The chain has TRBV19 and TRBJ1-5; D gene unclear. CDR1 is LNHDA and CDR2 is SQIVND in the germline V gene (reference sequence). Trimming took off 3 bases at V and 7 bases at J, with 13 bases between the two ends. This CDR3 has 14 amino acids. As DNA, the CDR3 is TGTGCCAGTAGTATCCAGGTTTTACGCCAGCCCCAGCATTTT. Its protein product is CASSIQVLRQPQHF.

This clonotype has at least ten counts. V is TRBV12-3 or TRBV12-4 and J is TRBJ1-1, with 7 bases aligning to TRBD1. J gave up 4 bases and V 7 bases, and 12 bases lay outside the gene matches. CDR3 length: 15 amino acids. CDR3 in amino acids: CASTITGAVGTEAFF. The CDR3 nucleotides read TGTGCCAGCACCATTACAGGGGCTGTGGGCACTGAAGCTTTCTTT.

The V and J genes are TRBV7-3 and TRBJ2-1; 8 nucleotides agree with TRBD2. The CDR3 consists of 17 residues. V trimming: 5 bases; J trimming: 4 bases; junction bases outside the gene matches: 13. The V gene's germline CDR1 is SGHTA and CDR2 FQGTGA. The CDR3 nucleotides are TGTGCCAGCAGCCCTACTGGTAGTAGCGGGGTTTACAATGAGCAGTTCTTC. Translation gives CASSPTGSSGVYNEQFF.

This clonotype has more than one count but fewer than ten. J is TRBJ1-1 and V is TRBV29-1; D not resolved. CDR1 SQVTM and CDR2 ANQGSEA come from the germline V gene. V lost 8 bases and J 1 base, leaving 17 bases between the germline ends. CDR3 length equals 14 residues. CDR3 loop: CSPRRVGRNTEAFF. The CDR3, as DNA: TGCAGCCCCCGCCGGGTGGGTAGGAACACTGAAGCTTTCTTT.

This clonotype was recorded at least ten times. The chain carries TRBV6-1 and TRBJ2-5; TRBD1 matches at 9 bases. CDR1 is MNHNS and CDR2 is SASEGT in the germline V gene. The CDR3 has 16 residues. Trimming cost V 5 bases and J 2 bases; bases outside gene matches: 9. The CDR3, as DNA: TGTGCCAGCAGTCCTCTGGACAGGGGAAATCAAGAGACCCAGTACTTC. It translates to CASSPLDRGNQETQYF.

Comment on this clonotype: The junction shows a germline mismatch at one end, possibly a read error. V and J are TRBV14 and TRBJ1-2; no firm D call. This CDR3 contains 16 residues. Germline CDR1 SGHDN, CDR2 FVKESK. The CDR3 DNA follows: TGTGCCAGCAACCAAGCCTGGGCAGCCCTGGACTATGGCTACACCTTC. Translating it yields CASNQAWAALDYGYTF. Full variable domain (outside the CDR3, taken from reference TRBV14 and TRBJ1-2): EAGVTQFPSHSVIEKGQTVTLRCDPISGHDNLYWYRRVMGKEIKFLLHFVKESKQDESGMPNNRFLAERTGGTYSTLKVQPAELEDSGVYFCASNQAWAALDYGYTFGSGTRLTVV.

This clonotype showed up just a few times. This chain uses TRBV19 with TRBJ2-5, with TRBD1 identical over 7 bases. The length of the CDR3 is 13 residues. J lost 2 bases, V lost 9 bases, and 6 bases had no gene match. The germline CDR1 and CDR2 sequences are LNHDA and SQIVND (reference sequence). The CDR3 loop is CASPSRGQETQYF. The DNA of the CDR3 is TGTGCCAGCCCAAGCAGGGGGCAAGAGACCCAGTACTTC.

Ten or more counts support this clonotype. For the CDR3, the DNA is TGTGCCAGCAGCGTTAACAATCAGCCCCAGCATTTT. Translated: CASSVNNQPQHF. The chain joins TRBV7-9 to TRBJ1-5, with D unresolved. The germline CDR1 and CDR2 sequences are SEHNR and FQNEAQ (reference sequence). The CDR3 has 12 amino acids. The V end was cut by 5 bases, the J end by 3 bases, with 5 bases between.

This rearrangement joins TRBV4-1 to TRBJ2-4; maybe TRBD2 (6 bases). The CDR3 loop spans 14 amino acids. Germline V CDR1 and CDR2: MGHRA, YSYEKL. Between the trimmed V and J ends, which lost 4 bases and 3 bases, there was a span of 10 bases. Written as DNA, the CDR3 is TGCGCCAGCAGCCCGCAGGGACTCAAAAACATTCAGTACTTC. It specifies CASSPQGLKNIQYF.

The CDR3 coding sequence is TGTGCCAGCAGCCCCACTCGACAGGGCCTATGGTACACCTTC. As protein: CASSPTRQGLWYTF. The chain carries TRBV28 and TRBJ1-2; 7 bases are shared with TRBD1. CDR1 MDHEN and CDR2 SYDVKM come from the germline V gene. The ends lost 6 bases at V and 11 bases at J; junction bases unmatched: 15. This CDR3 contains 14 residues.

The chain has TRBV6-2 or TRBV6-3 and TRBJ1-5; a weak D match, TRBD1 (5 bases). This CDR3 has 17 amino acids. CDR1 and CDR2 (germline): MNHEY, SVGEGT. V was cut by 5 bases and J by 4 bases, with 21 bases left in between. The CDR3 region is CASSPTAGIDRNQPQHF. The CDR3 DNA sequence: TGTGCCAGCAGTCCGACCGCAGGGATCGACCGGAATCAGCCCCAGCATTTT.

This chain joins TRBV20-1 and TRBJ2-7; D is unresolved. Between the trimmed V and J ends, which lost 1 base and 3 bases, there was a span of 13 bases. The CDR3 loop spans 14 amino acids. The germline V gene has CDR1 DFQATT and CDR2 SNEGSKA (reference sequence). In nucleotides, the CDR3 is TGCAGTGCTAGAGTTCCTACCCGACGCTACGAGCAGTACTTC. Protein sequence: CSARVPTRRYEQYF.

Only a few counts were recorded for this clonotype. The chain uses TRBV11-3 and TRBJ2-1, with 9 positions matching TRBD2. CDR3 length equals 15 residues. Germline values: CDR1 SGHNT, CDR2 YENEEA. J gave up 0 bases and V 7 bases, and 4 bases lay outside the gene matches. In DNA, the CDR3 is TGTGCCAGCATCAGAGCGGGGGGCTCCTACAATGAGCAGTTCTTC. Translated, it gives CASIRAGGSYNEQFF.

This sequence joins TRBV7-9 and TRBJ2-2, with D possibly matching TRBD2 (6 bases). Between the trimmed V and J ends, which lost 3 bases and 0 bases, there was a span of 8 bases. The V gene's germline CDR1 is SEHNR and CDR2 FQNEAQ (reference sequence). The CDR3 has 15 residues. The CDR3 region is CASSLRGPNTGELFF. In DNA form, the CDR3 reads TGTGCCAGCAGCTTGCGGGGACCGAACACCGGGGAGCTGTTTTTT.

This clonotype was seen at least ten times. The chain recombines TRBV12-3 or TRBV12-4 with TRBJ2-7; D unresolved. This CDR3 is 12 amino acids long. V was pared by 7 bases and J by 7 bases, with 14 bases between. CDR3 loop: CASTFPGGEQYF. In DNA form, the CDR3 reads TGTGCCAGCACCTTCCCGGGTGGAGAGCAGTACTTC.

In its sample, this clonotype was seen many times. V is TRBV7-2 and J is TRBJ1-1, with 7 bases that match TRBD1. The germline V gene has CDR1 SGHTA and CDR2 FQGNSA. The CDR3 contains 14 residues. Losses at the gene ends were 4 bases for V and 1 base for J; bases not matched to a gene: 3. The CDR3 nucleotides are TGTGCCAGCAGCTCAGGGGGGGGGAACACTGAAGCTTTCTTT. This codes for CASSSGGGNTEAFF. Using reference TRBV7-2 and TRBJ1-1 for the parts outside the CDR3, the full variable domain is GAGVSQSPSNKVTEKGKDVELRCDPISGHTALYWYRQSLGQGLEFLIYFQGNSAPDKSGLPSDRFSAERTGGSVSTLTIQRTQQEDSAVYLCASSSGGGNTEAFFGQGTRLTVV.

The chain couples TRBV12-3 or TRBV12-4 to TRBJ2-7, with 9 bases identical to TRBD1. The CDR3 spans 18 residues. Losses at the gene ends were 0 bases for V and 3 bases for J; bases not matched to a gene: 12. The CDR3 here is CASSLALRVGTGHYEQYF. CDR3 bases: TGTGCCAGCAGTTTAGCGCTTCGTGTAGGGACAGGGCACTACGAGCAGTACTTC.

This clonotype was seen more than once but under ten times. This sequence joins TRBV7-6 and TRBJ2-4; D perhaps matches TRBD1 (6 bases). This CDR3 contains 16 residues. The V and J ends lost 3 bases and 8 bases respectively, with 20 bases between them. Germline assignment: CDR1 SGHVS and CDR2 FNYEAQ. The CDR3 protein is CASSFRGIMGRDIQYF. The CDR3 coding sequence is TGTGCCAGCAGCTTCAGGGGAATAATGGGTAGGGACATTCAGTACTTC.

In this sample, this clonotype turned up many times. The chain couples TRBV5-1 to TRBJ2-7; the D is unclear. Germline CDR1 and CDR2: SGHRS and YFSETQ. The CDR3 loop spans 14 amino acids. Trimming pared 1 base from V and 1 base from J, leaving 9 bases between. The CDR3 DNA reads as TGCGCCAGCAGCTTGTACATCAATTCCTACGAGCAGTACTTC. Its protein is CASSLYINSYEQYF.